There are a few counts of the clone carrying this T cell receptor beta chain. As yet, its antigen is unknown. This entry belongs to a study of post-analysis software for immune sequencing data. Overall study context: In terms of disease course, relapsing-remitting, secondary progressive and progressive-relapsing multiple sclerosis were included.

The TCR beta cDNA libraries carried unique molecular identifiers. TCRdb ran MiXCR on the PCR reads and lists one entry per CDR3 protein. The repertoire holds hundreds of thousands of distinct CDR3 sequences, with about 27% as singletons. Whole-study findings and limits: The study found TRBV5-6, TRBV5-1 and TRBV20-1 among 5 or 6 TRBV segments more frequent in patients than controls. Samples from one preparation batch, clustered by F measure, grouped strongly together. For normalized Chao1 diversity, multiple sclerosis patients scored significantly lower than controls did.

This CDR3 has 16 amino acids. Germline values: CDR1 LGHNT, CDR2 FRNRAP. V was pared by 5 bases and J by 3 bases, with 9 bases of the junction left unmatched. The rearrangement links TRBV12-5 to TRBJ2-1, with TRBD2 matching over 8 bases. The sample consisted of blood. The sequence derives from a girl aged 10-17 years with multiple sclerosis. The CDR3 sequence is CASGRYLSGSYNEQFF. In nucleotides, the CDR3 is TGTGCTAGTGGTCGCTACCTAAGCGGGAGCTACAATGAGCAGTTCTTC.